This T cell receptor beta chain was sequenced for a study of blood T cells in healthy people across ages. The J segment lost 4 bases and the V segment lost 5 bases, leaving 6 bases of the junction unmatched. Germline CDR1 is SGHTA and CDR2 is FQGNSA. The CDR3 loop spans 14 amino acids. Then a second PCR, running about 7 to 11 cycles, was carried out with a sample-barcoded 5' primer and a J-beta primer mix. TCRdb passed the 5' RACE reads through MiXCR, listing each CDR3 protein once. Here the sample spans hundreds of thousands of distinct CDR3 sequences, about half being singletons. Many counts were recorded for this clonotype. No antigen is known for it. General study points: Using unsorted PBMCs precluded a conclusive naive versus antigen-experienced comparison. Changes seen in expanded clonotypes were possibly confounded by donor CMV status left unknown.

The donors, healthy Caucasians from Russia, were aged 6 to 90. Investigators took ten milliliters of peripheral blood from every donor. Source material: blood. The chain couples TRBV7-2 to TRBJ2-3; 7 positions agree with TRBD1. This clonotype was obtained from a woman in her fifties or sixties in good health. The chain's CDR3 is CASSPGQVPDTQYF. The CDR3 bases are TGTGCCAGCAGCCCTGGACAGGTCCCAGATACGCAGTATTTT.